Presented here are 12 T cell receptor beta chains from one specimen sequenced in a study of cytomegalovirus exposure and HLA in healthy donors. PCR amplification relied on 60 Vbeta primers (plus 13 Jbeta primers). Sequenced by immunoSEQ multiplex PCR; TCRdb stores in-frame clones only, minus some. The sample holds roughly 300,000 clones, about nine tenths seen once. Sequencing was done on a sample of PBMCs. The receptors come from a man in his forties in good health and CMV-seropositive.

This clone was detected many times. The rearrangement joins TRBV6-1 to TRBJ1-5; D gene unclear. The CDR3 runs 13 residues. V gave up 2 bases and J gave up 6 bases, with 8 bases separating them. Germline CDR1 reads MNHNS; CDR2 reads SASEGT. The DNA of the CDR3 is TGTGCCAGCAGTGAAACTTACGGTCAGCCCCAGCATTTT. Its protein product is CASSETYGQPQHF.

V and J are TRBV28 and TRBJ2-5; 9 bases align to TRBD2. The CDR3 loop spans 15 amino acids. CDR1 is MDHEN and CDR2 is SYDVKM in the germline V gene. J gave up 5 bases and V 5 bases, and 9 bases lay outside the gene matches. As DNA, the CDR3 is TGTGCCAGCAGTGGGGGCGGGAGGGCCTTCGAGACCCAGTACTTC. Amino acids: CASSGGGRAFETQYF.

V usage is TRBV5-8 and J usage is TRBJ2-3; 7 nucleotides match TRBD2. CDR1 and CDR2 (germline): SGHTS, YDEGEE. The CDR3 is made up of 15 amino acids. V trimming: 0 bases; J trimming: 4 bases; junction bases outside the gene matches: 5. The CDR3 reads CASSLEAGISDTQYF. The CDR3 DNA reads TGTGCCAGCAGCTTGGAAGCGGGGATCTCAGATACGCAGTATTTT.

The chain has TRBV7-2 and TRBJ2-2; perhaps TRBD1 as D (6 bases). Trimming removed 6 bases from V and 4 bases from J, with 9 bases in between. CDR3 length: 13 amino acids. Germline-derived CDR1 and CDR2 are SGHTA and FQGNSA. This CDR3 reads CASRGRGTGELFF. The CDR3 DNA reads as TGTGCCAGCAGAGGCAGGGGCACCGGGGAGCTGTTTTTT.

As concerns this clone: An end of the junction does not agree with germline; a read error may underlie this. For the CDR3, the DNA is TGTGCTAGCAGCTTAGAAGGGAGCTCCTACAATGAGCAGTTCTTC. Translation gives CASSLEGSSYNEQFF. The J gene is TRBJ2-1, the V gene TRBV7-7; maybe TRBD2 (5 bases). The CDR3 consists of 15 residues. Per the germline V gene, CDR1 is SSHAT and CDR2 is FNYEAQ (reference sequence).

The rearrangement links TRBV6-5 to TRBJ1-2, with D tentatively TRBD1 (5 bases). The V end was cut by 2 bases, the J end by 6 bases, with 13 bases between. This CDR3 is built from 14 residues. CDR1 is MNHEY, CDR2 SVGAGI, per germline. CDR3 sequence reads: CASSYGIGGDGYTF. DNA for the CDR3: TGTGCCAGCAGTTACGGAATCGGGGGGGATGGCTACACCTTC.

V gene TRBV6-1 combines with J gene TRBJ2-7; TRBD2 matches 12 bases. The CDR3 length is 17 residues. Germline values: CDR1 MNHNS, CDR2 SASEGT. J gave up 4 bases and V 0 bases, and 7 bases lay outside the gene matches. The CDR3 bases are TGTGCCAGCAGTGAAGCCCACGGACTAGCGGGATATTACGAGCAGTACTTC. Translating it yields CASSEAHGLAGYYEQYF.

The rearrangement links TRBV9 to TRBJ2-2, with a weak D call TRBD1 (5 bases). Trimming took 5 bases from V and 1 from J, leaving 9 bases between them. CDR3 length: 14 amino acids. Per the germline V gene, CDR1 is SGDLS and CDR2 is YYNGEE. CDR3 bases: TGTGCCAGCAGGACAGACCTGAACACCGGGGAGCTGTTTTTT. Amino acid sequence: CASRTDLNTGELFF.

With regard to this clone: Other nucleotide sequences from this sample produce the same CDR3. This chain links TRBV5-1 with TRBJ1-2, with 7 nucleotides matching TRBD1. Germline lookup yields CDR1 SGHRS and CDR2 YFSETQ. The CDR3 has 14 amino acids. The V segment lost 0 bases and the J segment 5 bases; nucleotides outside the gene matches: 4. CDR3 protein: CASSLGDRDYGYTF. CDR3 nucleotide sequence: TGCGCCAGCAGCTTGGGCGACAGGGATTATGGCTACACCTTC. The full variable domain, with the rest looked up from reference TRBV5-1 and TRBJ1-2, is KAGVTQTPRYLIKTRGQQVTLSCSPISGHRSVSWYQQTPGQGLQFLFEYFSETQRNKGNFPGRFSGRQFSNSRSEMNVSTLELGDSALYLCASSLGDRDYGYTFGSGTRLTVV.

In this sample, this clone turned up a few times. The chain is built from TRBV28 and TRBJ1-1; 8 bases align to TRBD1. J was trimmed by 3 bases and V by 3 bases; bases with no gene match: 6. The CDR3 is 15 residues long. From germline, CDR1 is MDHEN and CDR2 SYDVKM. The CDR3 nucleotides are TGTGCCAGCAGTTTCGGGACAGGAGGGGACACTGAAGCTTTCTTT. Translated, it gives CASSFGTGGDTEAFF.

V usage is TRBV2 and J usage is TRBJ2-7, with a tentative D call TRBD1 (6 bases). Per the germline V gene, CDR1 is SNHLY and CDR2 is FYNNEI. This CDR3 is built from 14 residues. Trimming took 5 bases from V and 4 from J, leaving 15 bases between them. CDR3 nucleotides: TGTGCCAGCAGTTTGGGGGCGACAGTTTACGAGCAGTACTTC. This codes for CASSLGATVYEQYF.

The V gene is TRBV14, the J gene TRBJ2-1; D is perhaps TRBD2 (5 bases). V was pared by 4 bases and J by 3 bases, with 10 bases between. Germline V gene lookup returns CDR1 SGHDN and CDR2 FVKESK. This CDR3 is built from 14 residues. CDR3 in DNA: TGTGCCAGCAGCCCAGCGGAAATCTACAATGAGCAGTTCTTC. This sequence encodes CASSPAEIYNEQFF. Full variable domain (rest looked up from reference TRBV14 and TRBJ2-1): EAGVTQFPSHSVIEKGQTVTLRCDPISGHDNLYWYRRVMGKEIKFLLHFVKESKQDESGMPNNRFLAERTGGTYSTLKVQPAELEDSGVYFCASSPAEIYNEQFFGPGTRLTVL.